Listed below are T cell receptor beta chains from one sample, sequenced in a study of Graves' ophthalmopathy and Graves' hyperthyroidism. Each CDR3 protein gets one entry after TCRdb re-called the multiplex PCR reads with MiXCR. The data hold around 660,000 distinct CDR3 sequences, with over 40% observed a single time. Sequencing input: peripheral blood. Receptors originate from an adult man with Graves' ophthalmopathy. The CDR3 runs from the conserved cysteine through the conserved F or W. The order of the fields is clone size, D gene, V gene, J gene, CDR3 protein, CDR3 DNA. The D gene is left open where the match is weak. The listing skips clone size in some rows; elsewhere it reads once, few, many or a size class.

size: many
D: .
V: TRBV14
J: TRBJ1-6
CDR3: CASSQDLRGTLHF
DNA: TGTGCCAGCAGCCAAGATTTACGGGGTACCCTCCACTTT

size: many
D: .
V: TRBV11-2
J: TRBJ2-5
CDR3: CASSYAPGHQETQYF
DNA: TGTGCCAGCAGCTACGCCCCCGGACACCAAGAGACCCAGTACTTC

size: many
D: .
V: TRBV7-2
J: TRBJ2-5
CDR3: CASSLGTAEETQYF
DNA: TGTGCCAGCAGCTTAGGGACGGCCGAAGAGACCCAGTACTTC

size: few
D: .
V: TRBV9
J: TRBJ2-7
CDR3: CASSASGTATYEQYF
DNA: TGTGCCAGCAGCGCTTCCGGGACGGCTACCTACGAGCAGTACTTC

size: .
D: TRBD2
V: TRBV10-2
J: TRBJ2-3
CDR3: CASSDSGVTDTQYF
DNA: TGCGCCAGCAGTGATAGCGGGGTCACAGATACGCAGTATTTT

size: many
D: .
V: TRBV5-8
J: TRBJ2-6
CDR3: CASSGQNVLTF
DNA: TGTGCCAGCAGTGGACAGAACGTCCTGACTTTC

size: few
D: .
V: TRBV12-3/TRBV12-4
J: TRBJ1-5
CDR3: CASSLWGTQPQHF
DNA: TGTGCCAGCAGTTTATGGGGGACTCAGCCCCAGCATTTT

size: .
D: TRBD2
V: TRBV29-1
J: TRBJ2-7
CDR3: CSVDASGVLNEQYF
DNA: TGCAGCGTTGATGCAAGCGGGGTCTTAAACGAGCAGTACTTC

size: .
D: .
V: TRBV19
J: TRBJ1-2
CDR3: CASSIDVRISYGYTF
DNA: TGTGCCAGTAGTATAGATGTAAGGATAAGCTATGGCTACACCTTC

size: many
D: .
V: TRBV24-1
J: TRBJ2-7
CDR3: CATSDPRNRDSHEQYF
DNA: TGTGCCACCAGTGATCCGCGCAACAGGGATAGCCACGAGCAGTACTTC

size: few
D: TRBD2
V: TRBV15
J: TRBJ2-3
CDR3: CATSRGGTSGSLQYF
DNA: TGTGCCACCAGCAGAGGCGGGACTAGCGGGAGTCTACAGTATTTT

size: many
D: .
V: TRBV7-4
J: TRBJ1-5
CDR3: CASTTGRIYSNQPQHF
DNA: TGTGCCAGCACCACCGGACGGATCTATAGCAATCAGCCCCAGCATTTT

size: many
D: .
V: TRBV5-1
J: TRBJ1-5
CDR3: CASSWGVNQPQHF
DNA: TGCGCCAGCAGCTGGGGGGTGAATCAGCCCCAGCATTTT

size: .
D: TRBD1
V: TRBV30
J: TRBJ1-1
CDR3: CAWNTDRVGTEAFF
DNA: TGTGCCTGGAATACCGACAGGGTAGGAACTGAAGCTTTCTTT

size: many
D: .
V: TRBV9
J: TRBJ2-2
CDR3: CASSNRPGELFF
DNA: TGTGCCAGCAGTAACAGACCCGGGGAGCTGTTTTTT

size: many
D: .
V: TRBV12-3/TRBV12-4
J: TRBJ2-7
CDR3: CASRLAASYEQYF
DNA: TGTGCCAGCAGGTTAGCGGCGTCCTACGAGCAGTACTTC

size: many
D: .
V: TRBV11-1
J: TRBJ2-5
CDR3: CASSFESGYEETQYF
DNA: TGTGCCAGCAGCTTTGAGTCCGGGTATGAAGAGACCCAGTACTTC

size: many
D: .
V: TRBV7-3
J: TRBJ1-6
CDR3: CASSRTADSPLHF
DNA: TGTGCCAGCAGTAGGACAGCAGATTCACCCCTCCACTTT

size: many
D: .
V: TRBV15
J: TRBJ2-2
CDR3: CATSRVINTGELFF
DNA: TGTGCCACCAGCAGAGTTATCAACACCGGGGAGCTGTTTTTT

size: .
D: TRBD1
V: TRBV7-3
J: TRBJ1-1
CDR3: CASSLNRGRGTEAFF
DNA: TGTGCCAGCAGCTTAAACAGGGGAAGAGGCACTGAAGCTTTCTTT

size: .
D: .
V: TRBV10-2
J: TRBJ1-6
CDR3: CASSQYRDNNSPLHF
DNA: TGCGCCAGCAGCCAGTACCGGGACAATAATTCACCCCTCCACTTT

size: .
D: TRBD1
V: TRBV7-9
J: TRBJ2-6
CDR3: CASSPGQGADVLTF
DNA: TGTGCCAGCAGCCCAGGACAGGGGGCTGACGTCCTGACTTTC

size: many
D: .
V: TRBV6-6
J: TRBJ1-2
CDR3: CASSYSGRANGYTF
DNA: TGTGCCAGCAGTTACTCGGGCAGGGCAAATGGCTACACCTTC

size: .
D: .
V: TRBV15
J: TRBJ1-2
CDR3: CATSREWGTAYGYTF
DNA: TGTGCCACCAGCAGAGAGTGGGGGACGGCGTATGGCTACACCTTC

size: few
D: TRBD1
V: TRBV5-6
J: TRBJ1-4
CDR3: CASSGPGQGGLGLFF
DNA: TGTGCCAGCAGCGGACCGGGACAGGGGGGTTTGGGACTGTTTTTT

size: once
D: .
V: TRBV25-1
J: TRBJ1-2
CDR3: CACSARTVNYGYTF
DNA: .

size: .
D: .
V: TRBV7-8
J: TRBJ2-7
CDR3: CASSLGISGTHYEQYF
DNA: TGTGCCAGCAGCTTGGGGATATCCGGGACTCACTACGAGCAGTACTTC

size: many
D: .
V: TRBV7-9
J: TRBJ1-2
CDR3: CASSLAVRQYGYTF
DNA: TGTGCCAGCAGCTTAGCGGTACGGCAGTATGGCTACACCTTC

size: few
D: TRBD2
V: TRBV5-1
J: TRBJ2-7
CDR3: CASSPVGRGAYEQYF
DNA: TGCGCCAGCAGCCCGGTTGGCCGGGGGGCCTACGAGCAGTACTTC

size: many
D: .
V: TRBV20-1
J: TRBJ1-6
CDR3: CSARGGNTNSPLHF
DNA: TGCAGTGCTAGAGGAGGGAACACTAATTCACCCCTCCACTTT

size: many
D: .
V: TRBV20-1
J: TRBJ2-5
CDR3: CSANRARGTQYF
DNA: TGCAGTGCCAACAGGGCCAGGGGGACCCAGTACTTC

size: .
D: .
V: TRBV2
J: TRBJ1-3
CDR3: CASQSGTNTIYF
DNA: TGTGCCAGTCAGAGCGGGACAAACACCATATATTTT

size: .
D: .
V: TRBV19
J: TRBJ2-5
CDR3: CASSWSRGREQETQYF
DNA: TGTGCCAGTAGTTGGAGCCGGGGCAGGGAACAAGAGACCCAGTACTTC

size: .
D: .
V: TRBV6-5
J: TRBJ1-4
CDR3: CASLTRRSNNEKLFF
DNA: TGTGCCAGCCTAACGAGACGGAGTAATAATGAAAAACTGTTTTTT

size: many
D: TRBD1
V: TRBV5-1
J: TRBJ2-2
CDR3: CASSLGTANTGELFF
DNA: TGTGCTAGCAGCTTAGGGACAGCGAACACCGGGGAGCTGTTTTTT

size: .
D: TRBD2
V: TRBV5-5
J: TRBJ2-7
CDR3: CASSPLRTSGSYEQYF
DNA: TGTGCCAGCAGCCCTCTTCGGACTAGCGGGAGTTACGAGCAGTACTTC

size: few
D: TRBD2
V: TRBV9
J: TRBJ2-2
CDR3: CASSILGSGTNTGELFF
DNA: TGTGCCAGCAGCATCCTGGGCTCCGGGACTAATACCGGGGAGCTGTTTTTT

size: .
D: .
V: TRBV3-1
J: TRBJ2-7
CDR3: CASSQRHSRGSYEQYF
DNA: TGTGCCAGCAGCCAAAGACACAGTCGCGGCTCCTACGAGCAGTACTTC

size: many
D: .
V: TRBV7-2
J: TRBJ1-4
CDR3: CASSSGRNTNEKLFF
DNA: TGTGCCAGCAGCTCCGGACGGAACACGAATGAAAAACTGTTTTTT

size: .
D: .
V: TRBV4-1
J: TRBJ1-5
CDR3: CASSPTIGGGNQPQHF
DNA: TGCGCCAGCAGCCCAACTATAGGGGGAGGCAATCAGCCCCAGCATTTT

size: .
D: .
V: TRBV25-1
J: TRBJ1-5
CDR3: CASSGTGQGSGNQPQHF
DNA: TGTGCCAGCAGTGGGACCGGGCAGGGGTCGGGCAATCAGCCCCAGCATTTT